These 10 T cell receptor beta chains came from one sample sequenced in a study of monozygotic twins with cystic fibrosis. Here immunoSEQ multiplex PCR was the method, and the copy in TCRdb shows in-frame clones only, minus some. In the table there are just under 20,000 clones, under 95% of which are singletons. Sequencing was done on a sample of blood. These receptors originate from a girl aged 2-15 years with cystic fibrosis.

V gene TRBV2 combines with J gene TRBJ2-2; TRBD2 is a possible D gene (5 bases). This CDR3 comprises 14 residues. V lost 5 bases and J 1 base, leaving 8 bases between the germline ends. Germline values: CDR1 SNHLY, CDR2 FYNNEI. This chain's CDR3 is CASSTGVNTGELFF. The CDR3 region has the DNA TGTGCCAGCAGTACCGGGGTGAACACCGGGGAGCTGTTTTTT.

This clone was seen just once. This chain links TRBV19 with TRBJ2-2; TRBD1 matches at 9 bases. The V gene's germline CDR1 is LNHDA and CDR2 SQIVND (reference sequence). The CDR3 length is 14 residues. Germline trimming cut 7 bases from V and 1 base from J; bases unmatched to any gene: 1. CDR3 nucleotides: TGTGCCAGTACGGGACAGGGGAACACCGGGGAGCTGTTTTTT. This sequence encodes CASTGQGNTGELFF.

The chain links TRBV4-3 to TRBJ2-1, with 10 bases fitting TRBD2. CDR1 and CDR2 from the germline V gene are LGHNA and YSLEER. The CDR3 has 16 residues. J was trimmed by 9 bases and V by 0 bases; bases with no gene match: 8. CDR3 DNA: TGCGCCAGCAGCCAAGATAGCCTAGCGGGAGAGGGTGAGCAGTTCTTC. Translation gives CASSQDSLAGEGEQFF.

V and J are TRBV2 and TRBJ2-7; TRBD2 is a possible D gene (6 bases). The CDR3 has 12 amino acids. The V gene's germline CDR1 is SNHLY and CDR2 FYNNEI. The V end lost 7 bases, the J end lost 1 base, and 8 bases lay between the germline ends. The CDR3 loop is CASMGGSYEQYF. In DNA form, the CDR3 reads TGTGCCAGCATGGGGGGTTCCTACGAGCAGTACTTC.

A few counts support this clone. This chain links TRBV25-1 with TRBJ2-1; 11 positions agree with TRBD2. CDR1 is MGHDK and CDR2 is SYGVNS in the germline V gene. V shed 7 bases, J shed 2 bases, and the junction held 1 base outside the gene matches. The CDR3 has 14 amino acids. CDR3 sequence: CASTSGGTYNEQFF. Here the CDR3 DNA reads TGTGCCAGCACTAGCGGGGGGACCTACAATGAGCAGTTCTTC.

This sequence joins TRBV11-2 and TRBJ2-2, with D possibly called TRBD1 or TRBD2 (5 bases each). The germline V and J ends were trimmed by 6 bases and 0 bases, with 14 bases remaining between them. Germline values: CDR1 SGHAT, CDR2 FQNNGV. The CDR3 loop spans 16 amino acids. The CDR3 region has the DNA TGTGCCAGCAGAGTTGCCGGGACCTCGAACACCGGGGAGCTGTTTTTT. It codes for CASRVAGTSNTGELFF.

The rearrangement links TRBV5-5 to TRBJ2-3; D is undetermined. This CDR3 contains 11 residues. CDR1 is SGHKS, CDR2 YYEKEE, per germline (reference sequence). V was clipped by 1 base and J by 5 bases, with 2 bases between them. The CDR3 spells CASSLLDTQYF. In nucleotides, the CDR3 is TGTGCCAGCAGCTTGTTAGATACGCAGTATTTT.

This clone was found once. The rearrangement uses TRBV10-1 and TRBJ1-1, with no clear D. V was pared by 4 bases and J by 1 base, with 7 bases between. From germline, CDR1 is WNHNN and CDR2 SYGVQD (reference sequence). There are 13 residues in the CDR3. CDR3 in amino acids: CASSVNRNTEAFF. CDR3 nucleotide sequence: TGCGCCAGCAGTGTCAACAGGAACACTGAAGCTTTCTTT.

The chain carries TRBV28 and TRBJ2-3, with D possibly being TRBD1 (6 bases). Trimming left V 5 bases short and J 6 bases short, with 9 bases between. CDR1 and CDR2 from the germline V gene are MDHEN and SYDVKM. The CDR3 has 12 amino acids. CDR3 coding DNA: TGTGCCAGCAGTCCTAGGGGGGATACGCAGTATTTT. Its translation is CASSPRGDTQYF.

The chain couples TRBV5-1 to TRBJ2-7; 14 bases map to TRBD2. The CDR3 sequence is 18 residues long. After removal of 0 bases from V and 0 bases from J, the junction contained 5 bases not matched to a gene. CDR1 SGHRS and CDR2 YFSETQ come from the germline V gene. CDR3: CASSLGLAGGLVSYEQYF. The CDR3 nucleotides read TGCGCCAGCAGCTTGGGACTAGCGGGGGGGCTGGTCTCCTACGAGCAGTACTTC.